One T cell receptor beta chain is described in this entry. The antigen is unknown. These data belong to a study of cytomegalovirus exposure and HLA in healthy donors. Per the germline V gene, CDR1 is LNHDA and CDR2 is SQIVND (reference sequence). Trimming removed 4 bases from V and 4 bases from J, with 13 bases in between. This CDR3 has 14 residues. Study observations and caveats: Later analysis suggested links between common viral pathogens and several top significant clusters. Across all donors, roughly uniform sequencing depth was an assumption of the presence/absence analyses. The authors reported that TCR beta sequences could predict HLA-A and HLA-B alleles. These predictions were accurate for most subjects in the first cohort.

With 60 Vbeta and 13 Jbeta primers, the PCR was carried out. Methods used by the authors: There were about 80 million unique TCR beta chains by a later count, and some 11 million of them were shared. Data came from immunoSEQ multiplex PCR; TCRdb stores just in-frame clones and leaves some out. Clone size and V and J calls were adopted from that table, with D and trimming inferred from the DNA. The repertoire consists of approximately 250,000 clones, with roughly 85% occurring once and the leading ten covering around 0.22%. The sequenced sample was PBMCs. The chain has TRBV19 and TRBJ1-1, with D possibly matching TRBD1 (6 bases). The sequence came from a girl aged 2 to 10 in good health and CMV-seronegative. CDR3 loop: CASSTEGVGTEAFF. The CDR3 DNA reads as TGTGCCAGTAGTACCGAGGGGGTGGGCACTGAAGCTTTCTTT.